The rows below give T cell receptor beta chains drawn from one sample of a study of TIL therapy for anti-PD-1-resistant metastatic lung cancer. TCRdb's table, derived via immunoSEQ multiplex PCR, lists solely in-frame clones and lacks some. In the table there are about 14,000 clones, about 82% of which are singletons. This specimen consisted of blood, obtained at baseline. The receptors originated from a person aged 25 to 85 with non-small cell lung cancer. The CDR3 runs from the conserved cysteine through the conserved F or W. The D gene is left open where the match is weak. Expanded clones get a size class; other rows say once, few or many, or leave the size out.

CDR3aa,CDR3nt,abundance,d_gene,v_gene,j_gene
CASSQDWDMSGNTIYF,TGCGCCAGCAGCCAAGATTGGGACATGTCCGGAAACACCATATATTTT,-,-,TRBV4-3,TRBJ1-3
CASSLGSRVDGYTF,TGTGCCAGCAGCTTAGGTAGTCGGGTGGATGGCTACACCTTC,once,-,TRBV7-9,TRBJ1-2
CASSGRGRGRNSGYTF,TGTGCCAGCAGCGGTAGGGGGAGGGGGCGGAATAGTGGCTACACCTTC,few,TRBD1,TRBV25-1,TRBJ1-2
CASSPEVTDTQYF,TGTGCCAGCTCACCGGAGGTCACAGATACGCAGTATTTT,once,-,TRBV18,TRBJ2-3
CASSSEWETQYF,TGTGCCAGCAGTTCCGAGTGGGAGACCCAGTACTTC,-,-,TRBV7-9,TRBJ2-5
CASKGSGGANNEQFF,TGTGCCAGCAAAGGGTCCGGGGGGGCCAACAATGAGCAGTTCTTC,-,TRBD2,TRBV6-5,TRBJ2-1
CSAPTPGTQYF,TGCAGTGCTCCTACCCCGGGTACGCAGTATTTT,-,-,TRBV20-1,TRBJ2-3
CASSPVRKAPLHF,TGTGCCAGCAGCCCAGTGCGGAAGGCACCCCTCCACTTT,few,-,TRBV6-5,TRBJ1-6
CASSFREVGGYTF,TGTGCCAGCAGCTTCCGGGAAGTTGGGGGCTACACCTTC,-,-,TRBV13,TRBJ1-2
CASSQGLNSNQPQHF,TGCGCCAGCAGCCAGGGCTTAAATAGCAATCAGCCCCAGCATTTT,-,-,TRBV4-1,TRBJ1-5
CASSGQGVGYNSPLHF,TGTGCCAGTTCCGGACAGGGCGTAGGCTATAATTCACCCCTCCACTTT,once,TRBD1,TRBV19,TRBJ1-6
CASSRLSAAGELFF,TGTGCCAGCAGCCGCCTCAGCGCGGCCGGGGAGCTGTTTTTT,-,-,TRBV7-3,TRBJ2-2
CSGGQSDTQYF,TGCAGCGGGGGGCAATCAGATACGCAGTATTTT,-,-,TRBV29-1,TRBJ2-3
CASSLTSLGSTNEKLFF,TGTGCCAGCAGCTTAACCTCCTTGGGATCCACTAATGAAAAACTGTTTTTT,-,-,TRBV7-8,TRBJ1-4
CAAVRAGLAFF,TGTGCCGCCGTTAGGGCGGGCCTGGCTTTCTTT,-,-,TRBV6-5,TRBJ1-1
CASSLVRGFNEQYF,TGTGCCAGCAGCTTAGTCAGGGGATTCAACGAGCAGTACTTC,-,-,TRBV7-6,TRBJ2-7
CASSEGTWVDQPQHF,TGTGCCAGCAGTGAAGGGACCTGGGTGGATCAGCCCCAGCATTTT,-,-,TRBV2,TRBJ1-5
CASPGRALANYGYTF,TGTGCCTCACCGGGCCGCGCACTTGCTAACTATGGCTACACCTTC,-,-,TRBV30,TRBJ1-2
CASSPPQGEQYGYTF,TGTGCCAGCAGCCCTCCTCAGGGGGAGCAATATGGCTACACCTTC,-,TRBD1,TRBV4-2,TRBJ1-2
CASSVEPSGGRGAFF,TGTGCCAGCAGCGTAGAACCCTCTGGGGGACGGGGAGCTTTCTTT,-,-,TRBV9,TRBJ1-1
CASSQDLVAGGIAGELFF,TGTGCCAGCAGCCAAGATCTTGTGGCGGGAGGGATAGCCGGGGAGCTGTTTTTT,-,TRBD2,TRBV14,TRBJ2-2
CASSQEGPSLFEAFF,TGCGCCAGCAGCCAAGAAGGGCCCTCTCTTTTTGAAGCTTTCTTT,-,-,TRBV4-3,TRBJ1-1
CASTLTGFTTGANVLTF,TGTGCCAGTACCCTGACAGGGTTTACTACCGGGGCCAACGTCCTGACTTTC,-,TRBD1,TRBV19,TRBJ2-6
CASSVRGGVDTQYF,TGTGCCAGCAGCGTACGAGGGGGTGTAGATACGCAGTATTTT,few,-,TRBV9,TRBJ2-3
CASSQDRGANEKLFF,TGCGCCAGCAGCCAAGACAGGGGAGCTAATGAAAAACTGTTTTTT,once,-,TRBV4-1,TRBJ1-4
CASSLVGAATTEAFF,TGTGCCAGCAGCTTAGTCGGGGCAGCTACCACCGAAGCTTTCTTT,-,-,TRBV11-1,TRBJ1-1
CASSVRQGGGEQYF,TGTGCCAGCTCCGTCCGCCAGGGCGGAGGCGAGCAGTACTTC,-,-,TRBV6-1,TRBJ2-7
CASSGTGQSNTEAFF,TGTGCCAGCAGCGGGACGGGACAGAGCAACACTGAAGCTTTCTTT,-,TRBD1,TRBV6-6,TRBJ1-1
CASSPRARPDIQYF,TGTGCCAGTAGTCCTCGGGCCCGCCCAGACATTCAGTACTTC,once,-,TRBV19,TRBJ2-4
CASSQSGANTEAFF,TGTGCCAGCAGCCAGTCCGGCGCGAACACTGAAGCTTTCTTT,-,-,TRBV6-1,TRBJ1-1
CASSLGRATTNEKLFF,TGTGCCAGCAGCTTGGGTAGGGCCACAACTAATGAAAAACTGTTTTTT,-,-,TRBV5-5,TRBJ1-4
CASSQVGGLNEQFF,TGCGCCAGCAGCCAGGTCGGGGGCCTCAATGAGCAGTTCTTC,-,-,TRBV5-1,TRBJ2-1
CASSAKCGDTTRRSGNTIYF,TGTGCCAGCAGCGCAAAGTGTGGGGACACCACAAGACGCTCTGGAAACACCATATATTTT,-,-,TRBV21-1,TRBJ1-3
CASSSLTGGTSYEQYF,TGTGCCAGCAGTTCTCTAACGGGGGGGACTTCCTACGAGCAGTACTTC,-,TRBD2,TRBV6-5,TRBJ2-7
CASSDRGGEQPQHF,TGTGCCAGCAGTGACCGGGGGGGAGAACAGCCCCAGCATTTT,-,-,TRBV6-4,TRBJ1-5
CASSSTGEREQYF,TGTGCCAGCAGTTCGACAGGGGAGAGAGAGCAGTACTTC,-,TRBD1,TRBV4-2,TRBJ2-7
CASSIAGTGSSNYGYTF,TGTGCCAGTAGTATAGCCGGGACAGGCTCCTCTAACTATGGCTACACCTTC,-,TRBD1,TRBV19,TRBJ1-2
CATSRDRGGVGQPQHF,TGTGCCACCAGCAGAGATAGGGGTGGGGTGGGTCAGCCCCAGCATTTT,-,-,TRBV15,TRBJ1-5